The present T cell receptor beta chain was sequenced within a study of shared clonotypes between healthy human individuals. For the study at large: The cohort comprised two women and a few men. Their ages spanned 18 to 49 years.

Germline-derived CDR1 and CDR2 are MNHEY and SMNVEV (reference sequence). The CDR3 runs 15 residues. Losses at the gene ends were 6 bases for V and 7 bases for J; bases not matched to a gene: 15. Naive CD8 cells lacked CD45RO and underwent positive selection for CCR7, leaving out terminally differentiated effector memory CD45RA+ cells. About this clone itself: Its antigen is as yet unknown.

TCRdb's copy holds only in-frame clones and misses some; the assay was immunoSEQ multiplex PCR. Here the sample spans roughly 2 million clones, about 95% being singletons. Findings and caveats of the study: Read depth was anticipated to influence clonotype sharing among donors. Richness estimates generally favored naive over memory subsets. The donor pool, a small one, limited the genetic and exposure-history diversity represented.

This chain uses TRBV27 with TRBJ2-7; 7 nucleotides line up with TRBD1. The sample taken for sequencing was naive CD8+ T cells sorted from blood. The clonotype originates from a man between 18 and 35 years old in good health. The CDR3, as DNA: TGTGCCAGCAGCCTAGACCCAGGGGGAATGGGGGAGCAGTACTTC. This codes for CASSLDPGGMGEQYF.